This T cell receptor beta chain comes out of a study of blood T cells in healthy people across ages. The study's findings and limits: With age, beta diversity per million T cells declined roughly linearly, significantly by about 40. Since the PBMCs were unsorted, naive and antigen-experienced cells could not be conclusively compared.

This CDR3 comprises 14 residues. Germline V gene lookup returns CDR1 MGHRA and CDR2 YSYEKL. With 4 bases removed from V and 11 bases from J, the gap between germline ends came to 17 bases. A J-beta primer mix and a sample-barcoded 5' primer were used in a second PCR of roughly 6 to 11 cycles. Each CDR3 protein is one row after TCRdb ran MiXCR on the 5' RACE reads. This sample has 750,000 to 950,000 distinct CDR3 sequences; 53% occur once, and the top ten carry around 41%. A remark on this clonotype: Its antigen is unidentified.

The chain uses TRBV4-1 and TRBJ1-4; a weak D match, TRBD1 (6 bases). Source material: blood. This clonotype was sampled from a man at least 80 years old in good health. CDR3 nucleotide sequence: TGCGCCAGCAGCCCCCCCCTGGGGGCTGGGAAACTGTTTTTT. Protein product: CASSPPLGAGKLFF.